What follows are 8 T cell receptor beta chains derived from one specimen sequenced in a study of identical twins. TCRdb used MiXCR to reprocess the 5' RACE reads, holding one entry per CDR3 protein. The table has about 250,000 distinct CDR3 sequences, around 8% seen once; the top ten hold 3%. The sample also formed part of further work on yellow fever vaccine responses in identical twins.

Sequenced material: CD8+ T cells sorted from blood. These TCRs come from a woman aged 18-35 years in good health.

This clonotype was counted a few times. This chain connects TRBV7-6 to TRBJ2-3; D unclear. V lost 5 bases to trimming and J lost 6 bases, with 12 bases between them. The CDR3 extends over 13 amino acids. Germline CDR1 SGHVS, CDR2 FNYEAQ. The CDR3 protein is CASSTILGDTQYF. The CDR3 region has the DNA TGTGCCAGCAGCACGATTTTGGGGGATACGCAGTATTTT.

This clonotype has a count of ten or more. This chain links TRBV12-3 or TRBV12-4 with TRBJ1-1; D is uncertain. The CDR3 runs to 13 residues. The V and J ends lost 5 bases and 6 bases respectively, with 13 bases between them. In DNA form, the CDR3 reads TGTGCCAGCAGTCACGGTGGCCTACCTGAAGCTTTCTTT. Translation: CASSHGGLPEAFF.

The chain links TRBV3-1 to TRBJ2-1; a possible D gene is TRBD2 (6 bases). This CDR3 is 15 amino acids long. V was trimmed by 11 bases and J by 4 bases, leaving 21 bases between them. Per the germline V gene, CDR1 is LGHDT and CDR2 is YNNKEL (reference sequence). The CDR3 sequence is CASCQGVEGYNEQFF. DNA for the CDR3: TGTGCCTCCTGCCAAGGGGTGGAGGGGTACAATGAGCAGTTCTTC.

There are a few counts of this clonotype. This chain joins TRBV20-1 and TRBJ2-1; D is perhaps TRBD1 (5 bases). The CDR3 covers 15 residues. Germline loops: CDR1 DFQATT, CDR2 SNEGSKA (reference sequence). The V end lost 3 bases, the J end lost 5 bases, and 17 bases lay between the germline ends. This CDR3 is CSARSRQGVDNEQFF. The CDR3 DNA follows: TGCAGTGCTAGGTCCAGGCAAGGGGTGGACAATGAGCAGTTCTTC.

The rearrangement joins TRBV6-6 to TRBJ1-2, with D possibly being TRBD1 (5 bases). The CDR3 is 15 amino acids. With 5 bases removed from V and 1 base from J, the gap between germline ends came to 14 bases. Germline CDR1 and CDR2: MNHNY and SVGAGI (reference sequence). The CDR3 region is CASSLTTQGNYGYTF. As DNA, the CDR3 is TGTGCCAGCAGTCTTACAACCCAGGGTAACTATGGCTACACCTTC.

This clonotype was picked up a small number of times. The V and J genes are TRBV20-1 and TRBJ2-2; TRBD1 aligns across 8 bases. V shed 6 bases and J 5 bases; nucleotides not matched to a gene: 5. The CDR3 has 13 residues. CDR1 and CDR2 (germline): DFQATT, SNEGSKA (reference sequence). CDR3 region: CSAGQVGTGELFF. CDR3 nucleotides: TGCAGTGCGGGACAGGTCGGGACCGGGGAGCTGTTTTTT.

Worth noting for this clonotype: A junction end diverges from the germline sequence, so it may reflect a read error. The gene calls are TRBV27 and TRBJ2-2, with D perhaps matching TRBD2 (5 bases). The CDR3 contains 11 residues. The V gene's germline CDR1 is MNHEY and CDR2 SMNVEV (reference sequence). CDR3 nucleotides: TGTGCCAGCAGTTCCACCGGGGAGCCGTTTTTT. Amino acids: CASSSTGEPFF.

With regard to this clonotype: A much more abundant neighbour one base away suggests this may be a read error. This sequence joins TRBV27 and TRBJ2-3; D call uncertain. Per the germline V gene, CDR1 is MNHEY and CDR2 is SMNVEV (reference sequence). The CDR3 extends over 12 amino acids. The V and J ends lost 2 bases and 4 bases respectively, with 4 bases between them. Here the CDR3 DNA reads TGTGCCAGCAGTTTAACCGCAGATACGCAGTATTTT. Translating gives CASSLTADTQYF.